This T cell receptor beta chain was identified in a study of T cell repertoires in cytomegalovirus infection. Overall study: Recently identified HLA-C-restricted CMV epitopes were among the peptides used. Public TCR beta signature analysis indicated the presence of both CMV infection and matching HLA type.

Study-wide findings and caveats: What dominated the ex vivo response were HLA-C-restricted CMV-specific TCR beta clonotypes.

Germline V lookup: CDR1 SGDLS, CDR2 YYNGEE. V dropped 0 bases and J dropped 3 bases, with 9 bases sitting between them. The CDR3 consists of 15 residues. Regarding this clonotype: What it binds is unknown.

MiXCR was run by TCRdb on the reads, yielding one entry per CDR3 protein. The repertoire includes about 920,000 distinct CDR3 sequences, 25% to 40% of them detected once, and roughly 13% sits in the top ten. This receptor was obtained from a human donor in good health (CMV status not recorded). Some clones in this sample may be carry-over from other donors' samples. The gene calls are TRBV9 and TRBJ2-2; a weak D match, TRBD1 (5 bases). The sequences come from cultured CD8+ T cells from PBMCs, collected from culture after CMV antigen stimulation. The CDR3 coding sequence is TGTGCCAGCAGCGTAGGAACAGGTGACACCGGGGAGCTGTTTTTT. It codes for CASSVGTGDTGELFF.